A single sample gave rise to the 15 T cell receptor beta chains below, sequenced in a study of regulatory T cells in long-lasting Graves disease. Arm-PCR of CDR3 regions and iRepertoire HTBI primers were the basis on which TCR beta libraries were built. TCRdb itself ran the multiplex PCR reads through MiXCR, one entry per CDR3 protein. The sample has 350,000 to 450,000 distinct CDR3 sequences; 20% to 25% are singletons. The time point denotes: persistent/refractory GD, antithyroid drugs over 5 years with positive TRAb. PBMC-extracted RNA yielded the TCR library. This material consisted of peripheral blood mononuclear cells (PBMCs), taken when the disease was refractory, from a patient treated with antithyroid drugs. Receptor source: a woman aged 40-49 years with Graves disease.

This clonotype occurred many times. This chain connects TRBV12-3 or TRBV12-4 to TRBJ2-2, with D possibly being TRBD1 or TRBD2 (5 bases each). The length of the CDR3 is 15 residues. With 6 bases removed from V and 2 bases from J, the gap between germline ends came to 13 bases. This CDR3 reads CASRGTIGNTGELFF. The CDR3, as DNA: TGTGCCAGCAGGGGGACCATTGGAAACACCGGGGAGCTGTTTTTT.

This clonotype has a count of ten or more. The chain recombines TRBV2 with TRBJ2-2; D uncertain. CDR1 is SNHLY, CDR2 FYNNEI, per germline. V was trimmed by 1 base and J by 0 bases, leaving 6 bases between them. This CDR3 contains 15 residues. The CDR3 nucleotides read TGTGCCAGCAGTGAAGATTACGCGAACACCGGGGAGCTGTTTTTT. Its translation: CASSEDYANTGELFF.

In its sample, this clonotype was seen many times. The rearrangement links TRBV2 to TRBJ1-5, with D hard to call. V was shortened by 7 bases and J by 0 bases, with 7 bases between the two germline ends. The CDR3 consists of 13 residues. Germline V gene sequence: CDR1 SNHLY, CDR2 FYNNEI. CDR3 in amino acids: CASTLYSNQPQHF. Written as DNA, the CDR3 is TGTGCCAGCACCCTTTATAGCAATCAGCCCCAGCATTTT.

The chain couples TRBV5-1 to TRBJ2-7; 9 positions match TRBD1. Germline V CDR1 and CDR2: SGHRS, YFSETQ. V lost 1 base and J lost 5; bases outside the gene matches: 10. The CDR3 loop spans 16 amino acids. Here the CDR3 DNA reads TGCGCCAGCAGCTTGAAGCCCGGGACAGGGACCGACGAGCAGTACTTC. It specifies CASSLKPGTGTDEQYF.

With regard to this clonotype: A much larger clonotype is one base distant, so this may be a read error. The V gene is TRBV6-9, the J gene TRBJ1-1; D not certain. CDR1 and CDR2 from the germline V gene are MNHGY and SVAAGI. V was shortened by 2 bases and J by 1 base, with 8 bases between the two germline ends. The length of the CDR3 is 14 residues. The CDR3 bases are TGTGCCAGCAGTTATATTGGTGAGAACACTGAAGCTTTCTTT. Residues: CASSYIGENTEAFF.

This clonotype was found a few times. The chain employs TRBV4-1 and TRBJ2-7; the match to TRBD2 covers 11 bases. The CDR3 has 17 residues. With 1 base clipped from V and 2 bases from J, the junction kept 7 bases outside the gene matches. Germline assignment: CDR1 MGHRA and CDR2 YSYEKL. Written as DNA, the CDR3 is TGCGCCAGCAGCCAAGTTTATACTAGCGGGAGCGCCTACGAGCAGTACTTC. Translating gives CASSQVYTSGSAYEQYF.

Of note for this clonotype: The germline gene is not matched at one end of the junction; a read error may be the cause. The rearrangement links TRBV28 to TRBJ2-7; TRBD2 is a possible D gene (6 bases). Germline V lookup: CDR1 MDHEN, CDR2 SYDVKM. The CDR3 consists of 15 residues. The CDR3 loop reads CANSLPGTGSYEQYF. CDR3 sequence (DNA): TGTGCCAACAGTCTTCCCGGGACTGGATCCTACGAGCAGTACTTC.

This clonotype showed up just a few times. The chain has TRBV6-1 and TRBJ2-5; 8 nucleotides match TRBD2. The germline V gene encodes CDR1 MNHNS and CDR2 SASEGT. V trimming: 8 bases; J trimming: 5 bases; junction bases outside the gene matches: 10. The CDR3 covers 14 residues. For the CDR3, the DNA is TGTGCCAGCCGGTATAGCGGGAAGGGGGAGACCCAGTACTTC. Residues: CASRYSGKGETQYF.

V and J are TRBV20-1 and TRBJ2-4; 7 bases fit TRBD1. The CDR3 is 18 amino acids. The germline V gene encodes CDR1 DFQATT and CDR2 SNEGSKA (reference sequence). The trim removed 3 bases at V and 2 bases at J, leaving 16 bases unmatched. CDR3 region: CSASFMTGRSLTKNIQYF. CDR3 bases: TGCAGTGCTAGTTTTATGACAGGGCGATCTTTAACCAAAAACATTCAGTACTTC.

There are many counts of this clonotype. The chain carries TRBV6-1 and TRBJ1-2; 9 nucleotides agree with TRBD1. The CDR3 is 18 residues long. From germline, CDR1 is MNHNS and CDR2 SASEGT. With V trimmed by 5 bases and J by 4 bases, 17 bases remained unmatched. CDR3 protein: CASSTLTGGINLGYGYTF. CDR3 sequence (DNA): TGTGCCAGCAGTACCTTGACAGGGGGAATTAATCTGGGCTATGGCTACACCTTC.

This clonotype has at least ten counts. The chain recombines TRBV10-3 with TRBJ2-7; D not certain. From germline, CDR1 is ENHRY and CDR2 SYGVKD. Deletions cut 3 bases from V and 2 bases from J, with 11 bases between. The CDR3 loop spans 14 amino acids. The CDR3 DNA follows: TGTGCCATCAGTGATAGTGGTGGCGCCTACGAGCAGTACTTC. It yields the protein CAISDSGGAYEQYF.

This clonotype was found many times. The chain recombines TRBV19 with TRBJ1-5; D ambiguous. CDR1 LNHDA and CDR2 SQIVND come from the germline V gene (reference sequence). This CDR3 contains 13 residues. V dropped 3 bases and J dropped 6 bases, with 9 bases sitting between them. CDR3 in DNA: TGTGCCAGTAGTATCCGACGACTTCAGCCCCAGCATTTT. This translates into CASSIRRLQPQHF.

The chain employs TRBV7-9 and TRBJ2-2; 9 nucleotides match TRBD1. CDR3 length equals 16 residues. Losses at the gene ends were 5 bases for V and 4 bases for J; bases not matched to a gene: 8. The germline gives CDR1 SEHNR, CDR2 FQNEAQ (reference sequence). In DNA form, the CDR3 reads TGTGCCAGCAGCGTGATACCGGGACAGGGCACCGGGGAGCTGTTTTTT. Translated, it gives CASSVIPGQGTGELFF.

The rearrangement uses TRBV27 and TRBJ1-6, with 9 positions matching TRBD1. CDR3 length equals 14 residues. V dropped 6 bases and J dropped 7; count of bases not matched to a gene: 4. Germline V gene data show CDR1 as MNHEY and CDR2 as SMNVEV (reference sequence). CDR3 protein: CASRPTGGNSPLHF. The CDR3 DNA reads as TGTGCCAGCAGGCCCACAGGGGGCAATTCACCCCTCCACTTT.

This clonotype was detected once. The rearrangement joins TRBV3-1 to TRBJ2-5; D ambiguous. Germline assignment: CDR1 LGHDT and CDR2 YNNKEL (reference sequence). Trimming left V 3 bases short and J 6 bases short, with 14 bases between. The length of the CDR3 is 14 residues. CDR3 amino acids: CASSQIGKIKTQYF. In nucleotides, the CDR3 is TGTGCCAGCAGCCAGATCGGCAAGATAAAGACCCAGTACTTC.